A single sample is the source of the 3 T cell receptor beta chains below, sequenced in a study of blood T cell repertoires in COVID-19. Method: immunoSEQ multiplex PCR; TCRdb's copy keeps in-frame clones and lacks some. The data contain some 49,000 clones, approximately 93% of them singletons. Sequenced: peripheral blood. Receptor source: a man between 60 and 70 years old with COVID-19, enrolled during active disease.

V gene TRBV15 combines with J gene TRBJ1-5; TRBD1 matches at 7 bases. CDR1 and CDR2 (germline): LNHNV, YYDKDF (reference sequence). J was trimmed by 7 bases and V by 0 bases; bases with no gene match: 9. This CDR3 contains 16 residues. CDR3 coding DNA: TGTGCCACCAGCAGAGATCTGGGGGACAGAGGGCAGCCCCAGCATTTT. This encodes CATSRDLGDRGQPQHF.

The table lists this clone with a count of one. The J gene is TRBJ2-3, the V gene TRBV7-9; 8 bases line up with TRBD1. Germline CDR1 is SEHNR and CDR2 is FQNEAQ (reference sequence). The CDR3 has 16 amino acids. Unmatched junction bases numbered 4, after V lost 1 base and J lost 1 base. CDR3 amino acids: CASSLGTGIRTDTQYF. The CDR3 nucleotides read TGTGCCAGCAGCTTAGGGACAGGGATCCGCACAGATACGCAGTATTTT.

The chain links TRBV27 to TRBJ2-7, with a possible D match to TRBD2 (6 bases). The CDR3 has 15 residues. Trimming stripped 2 bases from V and 6 bases from J, with 17 bases between. CDR1 and CDR2 (germline): MNHEY, SMNVEV (reference sequence). CDR3 nucleotides: TGTGCCAGCAGTTTAGACCCTACTGCGGGGTTCGAGCAGTACTTC. Its translation is CASSLDPTAGFEQYF.